The 20 T cell receptor beta chains presented below share a single source sample, sequenced in a study of cytomegalovirus exposure and HLA in healthy donors. Produced via immunoSEQ multiplex PCR; TCRdb's table is partial and in-frame only. The sample lists about 280,000 clones, around nine tenths seen once, with around 0.92% in the top ten. The specimen was PBMCs. These receptor sequences come from a woman under 30 in good health and CMV-seronegative.

The CDR3 coding sequence is TGTGCCAGCAGTAGGACAGGTGGGGAGCAGTACTTC. Its protein is CASSRTGGEQYF. The chain is built from TRBV27 and TRBJ2-7; 7 bases agree with TRBD1. V was pared by 5 bases and J by 7 bases, with 5 bases of the junction left unmatched. Germline V lookup: CDR1 MNHEY, CDR2 SMNVEV (reference sequence). This CDR3 is 12 amino acids long.

The chain has TRBV6-1 and TRBJ1-2; 10 positions match TRBD1. This CDR3 spans 12 amino acids. CDR1 MNHNS and CDR2 SASEGT come from the germline V gene. The V and J ends lost 11 bases and 3 bases, in that order; junction bases with no gene match: 3. CDR3 amino acids: CAGGTGDYGYTF. CDR3 bases: TGTGCCGGAGGGACAGGGGACTATGGCTACACCTTC.

V and J are TRBV28 and TRBJ2-7, with D possibly being TRBD2 (6 bases). This CDR3 region has 14 residues. Germline CDR1 and CDR2: MDHEN and SYDVKM. V was shortened by 6 bases and J by 3 bases, with 15 bases between the two germline ends. As DNA, the CDR3 is TGTGCCAGCAGCCTAGGAGGAGGGTACTACGAGCAGTACTTC. This gives the protein CASSLGGGYYEQYF. The full variable domain, rest sourced from reference TRBV28 and TRBJ2-7, is DVKVTQSSRYLVKRTGEKVFLECVQDMDHENMFWYRQDPGLGLRLIYFSYDVKMKEKGDIPEGYSVSREKKERFSLILESASTNQTSMYLCASSLGGGYYEQYFGPGTRLTVT.

This clone occurred once. This chain links TRBV10-3 with TRBJ1-6; unclear D gene. Germline values: CDR1 ENHRY, CDR2 SYGVKD. The germline V and J ends were trimmed by 4 bases and 0 bases, with 7 bases remaining between them. CDR3 length: 15 residues. The CDR3 sequence is CAISVRSSYNSPLHF. The CDR3 coding sequence is TGTGCCATCAGTGTTAGGAGCTCCTATAATTCACCCCTCCACTTT.

The chain has TRBV11-2 and TRBJ1-1; 8 bases are shared with TRBD1. There are 16 residues in the CDR3. J lost 4 bases, V lost 1 base, and 8 bases had no gene match. Per the germline V gene, CDR1 is SGHAT and CDR2 is FQNNGV. The CDR3, as DNA: TGTGCCAGCAGCTTAGCGTCAGGGGGCTTGAGCACTGAAGCTTTCTTT. As protein: CASSLASGGLSTEAFF.

The rearrangement links TRBV5-8 to TRBJ1-5; 7 bases align to TRBD1. The CDR3 runs to 15 residues. V gave up 3 bases and J gave up 0 bases; unmatched junction bases: 3. Germline V gene sequence: CDR1 SGHTS, CDR2 YDEGEE. The CDR3 reads CASSSQGYSNQPQHF. The CDR3 nucleotides read TGTGCCAGCAGCTCACAGGGGTATAGCAATCAGCCCCAGCATTTT.

V and J are TRBV5-1 and TRBJ2-2; 8 positions agree with TRBD1. With 0 bases clipped from V and 1 base from J, the junction kept 2 bases outside the gene matches. This CDR3 has 16 amino acids. Germline loops: CDR1 SGHRS, CDR2 YFSETQ. This chain's CDR3 is CASSLGQGRNTGELFF. In DNA, the CDR3 is TGCGCCAGCAGCTTGGGACAGGGGAGGAACACCGGGGAGCTGTTTTTT.

The gene calls are TRBV30 and TRBJ2-2; D is possibly TRBD1 (6 bases). Germline V gene data show CDR1 as GTSNPN and CDR2 as SVGIG (reference sequence). CDR3 length: 14 residues. V lost 2 bases, J lost 5 bases, and 12 bases lay in between. CDR3 DNA: TGTGCCTGGAGTCTGGACAGCCTGACCGGGGAGCTGTTTTTT. Protein product: CAWSLDSLTGELFF.

V gene TRBV25-1 combines with J gene TRBJ2-2; D call uncertain. The germline CDR1 and CDR2 sequences are MGHDK and SYGVNS. CDR3 length: 14 residues. Deletions cut 1 base from V and 7 bases from J, with 10 bases between. For the CDR3, the DNA is TGTGCCAGCAGTGAATCCTCTCAGGTCGGGGAGCTGTTTTTT. As protein: CASSESSQVGELFF.

The chain has TRBV14 and TRBJ2-2, with D perhaps matching TRBD1 (5 bases). The CDR3 length is 15 residues. Germline V gene data show CDR1 as SGHDN and CDR2 as FVKESK. The V end lost 4 bases, the J end lost 5 bases, and 14 bases lay between the germline ends. The CDR3 sequence: CASSPFQGWTGELFF. CDR3 bases: TGTGCCAGCAGCCCATTTCAGGGATGGACCGGGGAGCTGTTTTTT.

V and J are TRBV2 and TRBJ1-5; D not certain. The V gene's germline CDR1 is SNHLY and CDR2 FYNNEI. Trimming cost V 7 bases and J 4 bases, with 14 bases left between them. CDR3 length: 14 residues. In DNA, the CDR3 is TGTGCCAGCAATCCCAGCTGGGAGAATCAGCCCCAGCATTTT. Translated, it gives CASNPSWENQPQHF.

The J gene is TRBJ2-3, the V gene TRBV13; D not resolved. The CDR3 consists of 11 residues. Germline values: CDR1 PRHDT, CDR2 FYEKMQ (reference sequence). Trimming took 3 bases from V and 5 from J, leaving 3 bases between them. CDR3 sequence: CASSFGDTQYF. CDR3 in DNA: TGTGCCAGCAGCTTCGGAGATACGCAGTATTTT.

The rearrangement links TRBV12-5 to TRBJ2-7; a possible D gene is TRBD2 (5 bases). The V gene lost 1 base and the J gene lost 2 bases, with 15 bases spanning the gap. CDR1 and CDR2 (germline): LGHNT, FRNRAP. The CDR3 runs 16 residues. This CDR3 reads CASGLALLVNPYEQYF. The CDR3 region has the DNA TGTGCTAGTGGTTTGGCCTTACTAGTGAACCCCTACGAGCAGTACTTC.

V gene TRBV13 combines with J gene TRBJ2-7, with D perhaps TRBD2 (6 bases). Germline V CDR1 and CDR2: PRHDT, FYEKMQ (reference sequence). Trimming pared 3 bases from V and 4 bases from J, leaving 25 bases between. The CDR3 totals 18 residues. The CDR3 reads CASSFTPLSASGYYEQYF. In DNA, the CDR3 is TGTGCCAGCAGCTTCACACCCCTATCGGCCAGCGGGTATTACGAGCAGTACTTC.

The rearrangement uses TRBV18 and TRBJ1-5; 9 bases are shared with TRBD1. CDR1 KGHSH and CDR2 LQKENI come from the germline V gene. The CDR3 runs 15 residues. Trimming cost V 1 base and J 6 bases; bases outside gene matches: 4. CDR3 sequence reads: CASSPRQGGSQPQHF. Written as DNA, the CDR3 is TGTGCCAGCTCACCACGACAGGGGGGAAGTCAGCCCCAGCATTTT.

CDR3 nucleotide sequence: TGCAGCGTTGTTTCCTATCAGGGTGAAAAACTGTTTTTT. This encodes CSVVSYQGEKLFF. V usage is TRBV29-1 and J usage is TRBJ1-4, with D possibly matching TRBD1 (5 bases). The CDR3 contains 13 residues. V shed 4 bases and J shed 7 bases, with 13 bases lying between them. The germline gives CDR1 SQVTM, CDR2 ANQGSEA.

V and J are TRBV30 and TRBJ1-6; D ambiguous. Trimming cost V 6 bases and J 9 bases, with 12 bases left between them. The V gene's germline CDR1 is GTSNPN and CDR2 SVGIG (reference sequence). The CDR3 extends over 12 amino acids. The CDR3 DNA sequence: TGTGCCTGTTTTCGGGGAGGTTCACCCCTCCACTTT. It yields the protein CACFRGGSPLHF. The full variable domain, rest sourced from reference TRBV30 and TRBJ1-6, is SQTIHQWPATLVQPVGSPLSLECTVEGTSNPNLYWYRQAAGRGLQLLFYSVGIGQISSEVPQNLSASRPQDRQFILSSKKLLLSDSGFYLCACFRGGSPLHFGNGTRLTVT.

V usage is TRBV5-6 and J usage is TRBJ2-7; D ambiguous. This CDR3 has 14 residues. Trimming left V 0 bases short and J 3 bases short, with 10 bases between. The germline CDR1 and CDR2 sequences are SGHDT and YYEEEE. The DNA of the CDR3 is TGTGCCAGCAGCTTGGTCCCGCTAGACTACGAGCAGTACTTC. Amino acids: CASSLVPLDYEQYF. Full variable domain (missing parts from reference TRBV5-6 and TRBJ2-7): DAGVTQSPTHLIKTRGQQVTLRCSPKSGHDTVSWYQQALGQGPQFIFQYYEEEERQRGNFPDRFSGHQFPNYSSELNVNALLLGDSALYLCASSLVPLDYEQYFGPGTRLTVT.

This rearrangement joins TRBV23-1 to TRBJ2-7, with TRBD1 as a possible D gene (5 bases). TRBV23-1 counts as an open reading frame of uncertain function. The germline V and J ends were trimmed by 9 bases and 1 base, with 16 bases remaining between them. There are 14 residues in the CDR3. CDR3 bases: TGCGCCAGGGGGCCTCCGTGCACGTCCTACGAGCAGTACTTC. Residues: CARGPPCTSYEQYF.

The chain employs TRBV6-5 and TRBJ1-1; TRBD1 matches at 7 bases. The CDR3 is made up of 12 amino acids. Germline V gene lookup returns CDR1 MNHEY and CDR2 SVGAGI. V lost 2 bases and J lost 12; bases outside the gene matches: 6. CDR3 nucleotide sequence: TGTGCCAGCAGTTACGGTCCGGGACAGCCTTTCTTT. Amino acids: CASSYGPGQPFF.